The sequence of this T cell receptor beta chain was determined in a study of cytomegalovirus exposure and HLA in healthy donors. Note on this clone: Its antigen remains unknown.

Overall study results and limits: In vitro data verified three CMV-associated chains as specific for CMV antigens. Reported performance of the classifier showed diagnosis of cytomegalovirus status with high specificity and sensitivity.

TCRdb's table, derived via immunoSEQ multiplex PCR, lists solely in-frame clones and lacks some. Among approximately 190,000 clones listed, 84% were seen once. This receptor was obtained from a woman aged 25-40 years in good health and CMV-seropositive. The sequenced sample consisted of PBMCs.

Here the CDR3 reads CASSLLVNQETQYF. The DNA of the CDR3 is TGCGCCAGCAGCTTACTAGTGAACCAAGAGACCCAGTACTTC. V and J are TRBV5-1 and TRBJ2-5, with TRBD2 as a possible D gene (5 bases). Trimming removed 2 bases from V and 0 bases from J, with 8 bases in between. The CDR3 has 14 residues. The germline gives CDR1 SGHRS, CDR2 YFSETQ.